These T cell receptor beta chains were read from a single sample in a study of T-cell reconstitution after alpha-beta-depleted transplantation in children. TCRdb processed the PCR reads anew with MiXCR; each CDR3 protein has one entry. This sample has 300,000 or so distinct CDR3 sequences, with roughly 21% found just once. The sample consisted of PBMCs, mostly from graft donor cells, taken 180 days after TCRalphabeta/CD19-depleted stem cell transplant. Every receptor here comes from a male patient between 5 and 17 years old who had a stem cell transplant for acute lymphoblastic leukemia, so the T cells may come from the graft donor. CDR3s include the opening cysteine and the closing phenylalanine or tryptophan. Each record gives: D gene, V gene, clone size, J gene, CDR3 protein, CDR3 DNA. A D gene is named only where the DNA matches it firmly. Rows may omit the clone size; those that give it use once, few, many or a size class.

TRBD1	TRBV5-6	many	TRBJ2-1	CASSPRYRDRVFF	TGTGCCAGCAGCCCCCGTTATCGGGACAGGGTGTTCTTC
TRBD1	TRBV5-1	once	TRBJ2-1	CASSPAGTGSYNEQFF	TGCGCCAGCAGCCCTGCCGGGACAGGGTCCTACAATGAGCAGTTCTTC
TRBD2	TRBV12-3/TRBV12-4	few	TRBJ2-7	CASSLGGRDAYEQYF	TGTGCCAGCAGTTTAGGCGGGAGGGACGCCTACGAGCAGTACTTC
.	TRBV14	.	TRBJ2-3	CASSHGSGTTLLGTQYF	TGTGCCAGCAGCCACGGTAGTGGGACGACCCTTCTAGGTACGCAGTATTTT
.	TRBV5-1	.	TRBJ1-1	CASSLAQPEGAEAFF	TGCGCCAGCAGCTTGGCTCAGCCCGAAGGGGCTGAAGCTTTCTTT
.	TRBV2	.	TRBJ2-7	CASSAKAYEQYF	TGTGCCAGCAGTGCAAAGGCATACGAGCAGTACTTC
.	TRBV12-3/TRBV12-4	.	TRBJ2-5	CASGYSTPMETQYF	TGTGCCAGCGGATACAGTACACCCATGGAGACCCAGTACTTC
.	TRBV5-1	few	TRBJ2-7	CASSLAVLGSYEQYF	TGCGCCAGCAGCTTGGCGGTTCTAGGTTCCTACGAGCAGTACTTC
.	TRBV11-2	few	TRBJ2-7	CASSPYREGRDEQYF	TGTGCCAGCAGCCCATATCGCGAGGGAAGGGACGAGCAGTACTTC
.	TRBV5-1	few	TRBJ2-7	CASTLESGSGAYEQYF	TGCGCCAGCACCTTGGAGTCCGGTTCGGGGGCCTACGAGCAGTACTTC
TRBD1	TRBV20-1	.	TRBJ2-6	CSASSRTGPSGANVLTF	TGCAGTGCTAGCAGTAGGACAGGGCCCTCTGGGGCCAACGTCCTGACTTTC
TRBD2	TRBV4-1	few	TRBJ2-7	CASSQESGTSGYEQYF	TGCGCCAGCAGCCAAGAGTCCGGGACTAGCGGCTACGAGCAGTACTTC
TRBD2	TRBV20-1	.	TRBJ2-1	CSARVPLRGLAGGSNEQFF	TGCAGCGCTAGAGTCCCTCTACGCGGACTAGCGGGAGGTTCCAATGAGCAGTTCTTC
.	TRBV6-1	.	TRBJ1-5	CASSKQGNSNQPQHF	TGTGCCAGCAGCAAACAGGGAAATAGCAATCAGCCCCAGCATTTT
.	TRBV21-1	.	TRBJ1-6	CAITMAVSPLHF	TGTGCCATCACCATGGCGGTCTCACCCCTCCACTTT
.	TRBV7-2	.	TRBJ2-5	CASSLAREVKETQYF	TGTGCCAGCAGCTTAGCGCGGGAAGTAAAAGAGACCCAGTACTTC
.	TRBV5-6	few	TRBJ2-5	CASSLDLSQETQYF	TGTGCCAGCAGCTTGGATCTGAGTCAAGAGACCCAGTACTTC